The 13 T cell receptor beta chains below were found in one sample sequenced in a study of blood T cell repertoires in COVID-19. This table comes from immunoSEQ multiplex PCR, and its TCRdb copy is limited to in-frame clones, with some not included. The sample consists of some 95,000 clones, around 90% of them appearing once. The sequenced material came from peripheral blood. These receptors came from a human donor with active COVID-19. The donor label of this sample is uncertain.

This clone was seen many times. The J gene is TRBJ2-2, the V gene TRBV3-1 (or the pseudogene TRBV3-2); D is perhaps TRBD2 (6 bases). Germline CDR1 is LGHDT and CDR2 is YNNKEL (reference sequence). The CDR3 contains 16 residues. Trimming stripped 1 base from V and 4 bases from J, with 13 bases between. The CDR3 reads CASSQAGTGSTGELFF. The CDR3 nucleotides are TGTGCCAGCAGCCAAGCGGGGACTGGTTCCACCGGGGAGCTGTTTTTT.

This chain links TRBV7-9 with TRBJ1-3, with no clear D. This CDR3 contains 13 residues. The germline V gene has CDR1 SEHNR and CDR2 FQNEAQ (reference sequence). The V end lost 5 bases, the J end lost 6 bases, and 11 bases lay between the germline ends. The CDR3 loop is CASSRNTANTIYF. For the CDR3, the DNA is TGTGCCAGCAGCCGGAACACAGCAAACACCATATATTTT.

The gene calls are TRBV9 and TRBJ2-5, with TRBD2 as a possible D gene (7 bases). This CDR3 is 16 amino acids long. V was cut by 3 bases and J by 1 base, with 16 bases left in between. CDR1 and CDR2 from the germline V gene are SGDLS and YYNGEE. The CDR3 is CASSAQGGGAQETQYF. The DNA of the CDR3 is TGTGCCAGCAGCGCCCAGGGAGGGGGGGCCCAAGAGACCCAGTACTTC.

This clone was counted a single time. The chain has TRBV7-9 and TRBJ1-6, with 8 bases aligning to TRBD1. V dropped 2 bases and J dropped 6; count of bases not matched to a gene: 3. Germline V gene sequence: CDR1 SEHNR, CDR2 FQNEAQ (reference sequence). This CDR3 spans 15 amino acids. The CDR3 region has the DNA TGTGCCAGCAGCTTACAGGGGGCGCGTAATTCACCCCTCCACTTT. It yields the protein CASSLQGARNSPLHF.

This clone was detected only a few times. The chain joins TRBV5-4 to TRBJ1-2; 9 nucleotides line up with TRBD1. Germline lookup yields CDR1 SGHNT and CDR2 YYREEE (reference sequence). J lost 4 bases, V lost 6 bases, and 10 bases had no gene match. CDR3 length: 15 residues. This chain's CDR3 is CASTQRTGETYGYTF. The DNA for the CDR3 is TGTGCCAGCACCCAAAGGACAGGGGAGACCTATGGCTACACCTTC.

The chain uses TRBV11-2 and TRBJ2-2, with D possibly TRBD1 on 5 matching bases. This CDR3 is built from 17 residues. CDR1 and CDR2 from the germline V gene are SGHAT and FQNNGV. Between the trimmed V and J ends, which lost 5 bases and 7 bases, there was a span of 23 bases. The CDR3 DNA reads TGTGCCAGCAGCCCCGGGTGGGGCTCTGTCTCGGACGGGGAGCTGTTTTTT. Its translation: CASSPGWGSVSDGELFF.

The rearrangement joins TRBV2 to TRBJ2-2; 7 nucleotides align to TRBD1. J lost 0 bases, V lost 10 bases, and 8 bases had no gene match. This CDR3 region has 15 residues. Germline loops: CDR1 SNHLY, CDR2 FYNNEI. CDR3 loop: CANGGQATNTGELFF. CDR3 DNA: TGTGCCAACGGAGGACAGGCAACGAACACCGGGGAGCTGTTTTTT.

The sample holds a few counts of this clone. The V gene is TRBV5-4, the J gene TRBJ2-7; 10 bases align to TRBD2. Looked up from germline, CDR1 is SGHNT and CDR2 is YYREEE (reference sequence). This CDR3 comprises 15 residues. Trimming took 4 bases from V and 2 from J; bases not matched to a gene: 6. DNA for the CDR3: TGTGCCAGCAGCCTCAGCGGGGGGGAGACCTACGAGCAGTACTTC. Its translation is CASSLSGGETYEQYF.

This chain joins TRBV14 and TRBJ2-4, with TRBD1 as a possible D gene (6 bases). With 1 base removed from V and 3 bases from J, the gap between germline ends came to 13 bases. CDR1 and CDR2 from the germline V gene are SGHDN and FVKESK. CDR3 length: 16 amino acids. CDR3 in amino acids: CASSQGQQGNKNIQYF. For the CDR3, the DNA is TGTGCCAGCAGCCAAGGCCAACAGGGCAACAAAAACATTCAGTACTTC.

The chain employs TRBV5-4 and TRBJ1-1, with 8 bases lining up with TRBD1. Germline values: CDR1 SGHNT, CDR2 YYREEE (reference sequence). There are 19 residues in the CDR3. The ends lost 6 bases at V and 2 bases at J; junction bases unmatched: 21. Written as DNA, the CDR3 is TGTGCCAGCACCGCAATTATCGGGACAGGCCGGTTTAGTAACACTGAAGCTTTCTTT. This encodes CASTAIIGTGRFSNTEAFF.

This rearrangement joins TRBV5-1 to TRBJ2-1; 8 bases fit TRBD1. The germline CDR1 and CDR2 sequences are SGHRS and YFSETQ. With 0 bases clipped from V and 5 bases from J, the junction kept 10 bases outside the gene matches. The CDR3 covers 17 residues. For the CDR3, the DNA is TGCGCCAGCAGCTTGGTTTCCGGACAGGGTGGGCACAATGAGCAGTTCTTC. Amino acid sequence: CASSLVSGQGGHNEQFF.

The chain recombines TRBV5-1 with TRBJ2-7; tentative D call: TRBD1 (8 bases). CDR1 is SGHRS, CDR2 YFSETQ, per germline. This CDR3 region has 15 residues. V was pared by 4 bases and J by 2 bases, with 16 bases between. CDR3 in DNA: TGCGCCAGCAGCAGCAACAGGGGGGGAACCTACGAGCAGTACTTC. Its translation: CASSSNRGGTYEQYF.

V is TRBV7-2 and J is TRBJ2-7; 9 bases are a match to TRBD1. V was clipped by 2 bases and J by 1 base; unmatched bases: 6. Germline V gene data show CDR1 as SGHTA and CDR2 as FQGNSA. The CDR3 is 16 amino acids. This chain's CDR3 is CASSLSRGQGSYEQYF. DNA for the CDR3: TGTGCCAGCAGCTTAAGTAGGGGACAGGGATCCTACGAGCAGTACTTC.